The 15 T cell receptor beta chains given below trace back to one sample, sequenced in a study of T-cell memory formation after mild COVID-19. TCRdb re-called the 5' RACE reads through MiXCR, storing one row per CDR3 protein. This sample carries 75,000 to 95,000 distinct CDR3 sequences, around 15% of them seen once, and the ten largest clones take roughly two fifths. The sequencing sample was made of PBMCs or a T cell subset sorted from them (not recorded which). Receptors were obtained from a man aged 18 to 30 who had mild COVID-19 (a few samples of this study predate the infection). Cell type and time point are not known.

The sample holds a few counts of this clonotype. The chain recombines TRBV4-2 with TRBJ2-7, with 9 bases lining up with TRBD1. V lost 2 bases and J lost 5; bases outside the gene matches: 1. Germline V CDR1 and CDR2: LGHNA, YNFKEQ. The CDR3 contains 13 residues. This CDR3 is CASSQNRGHEQYV. In DNA form, the CDR3 reads TGTGCCAGCAGCCAAAACAGGGGGCACGAGCAGTACGTC.

This rearrangement joins TRBV6-5 to TRBJ1-1; no definite D call. Per germline, CDR1 MNHEY and CDR2 SVGAGI. The ends were cut back, 0 bases at V and 4 bases at J, with 15 bases in the middle. CDR3 length: 16 amino acids. The CDR3 spells CASSYSIVGGGTEAFF. In DNA form, the CDR3 reads TGTGCCAGCAGTTACTCGATTGTTGGCGGTGGCACTGAAGCTTTCTTT.

This clonotype was seen more than once but under ten times. The V gene is TRBV4-1, the J gene TRBJ2-1, with D uncertain. There are 14 residues in the CDR3. Between the trimmed V and J ends, which lost 1 base and 7 bases, there was a span of 11 bases. Germline CDR1 and CDR2: MGHRA and YSYEKL. CDR3 region: CASSQVARSNEQFF. The DNA of the CDR3 is TGCGCCAGCAGCCAAGTAGCTAGGTCTAATGAGCAGTTCTTC.

This clonotype was counted only a few times. The chain carries TRBV7-9 and TRBJ1-5; D is unresolved. Deletions cut 3 bases from V and 7 bases from J, with 10 bases between. The CDR3 extends over 13 amino acids. From germline, CDR1 is SEHNR and CDR2 FQNEAQ (reference sequence). Here the CDR3 DNA reads TGTGCCAGCAGCTTTGGGGTTCGCCAGCCCCAGCATTTT. It codes for CASSFGVRQPQHF.

The rearrangement joins TRBV7-9 to TRBJ2-7; D unresolved. V lost 5 bases to trimming and J lost 3 bases, with 14 bases between them. There are 14 residues in the CDR3. Germline V CDR1 and CDR2: SEHNR, FQNEAQ (reference sequence). The CDR3 here is CASSPRTHHYEQYF. CDR3 in DNA: TGTGCCAGCAGCCCCCGGACGCACCACTACGAGCAGTACTTC.

Many counts were recorded for this clonotype. The chain couples TRBV7-6 to TRBJ2-7; the D gene is possibly TRBD2 (6 bases). The CDR3 consists of 12 residues. V lost 11 bases and J lost 12, with 23 bases in between. Germline-derived CDR1 and CDR2 are SGHVS and FNYEAQ. CDR3 in amino acids: CAASTGSGGLYF. The CDR3 region has the DNA TGTGCCGCCTCCACGGGTAGCGGAGGGCTGTACTTC.

This clonotype was seen ten or more times. This chain links TRBV11-2 with TRBJ2-5; possibly TRBD2 for D (6 bases). With 1 base removed from V and 2 bases from J, the gap between germline ends came to 11 bases. In germline, CDR1 is SGHAT, CDR2 FQNNGV. The CDR3 runs to 15 residues. CDR3 loop: CASSLAPGGQETQYF. CDR3 sequence (DNA): TGTGCCAGCAGCTTAGCCCCTGGGGGGCAAGAGACCCAGTACTTC.

This clonotype was seen only a few times. The CDR3 DNA reads as TGTGCCAGCAGCGTCCTGACAGGGACCACCGGGGAGCTGTTTTTT. Translated, it gives CASSVLTGTTGELFF. The rearrangement links TRBV9 to TRBJ2-2, with 7 bases identical to TRBD1. The CDR3 length is 15 residues. The J segment lost 4 bases and the V segment lost 2 bases, leaving 5 bases of the junction unmatched. Germline lookup yields CDR1 SGDLS and CDR2 YYNGEE. Looking up the rest from reference TRBV9 and TRBJ2-2 gives the full variable domain: DSGVTQTPKHLITATGQRVTLRCSPRSGDLSVYWYQQSLDQGLQFLIQYYNGEERAKGNILERFSAQQFPDLHSELNLSSLELGDSALYFCASSVLTGTTGELFFGEGSRLTVL.

This rearrangement joins TRBV27 to TRBJ2-3; 7 bases line up with TRBD1. Germline CDR1 and CDR2: MNHEY and SMNVEV (reference sequence). Unmatched junction bases numbered 4, after V lost 4 bases and J lost 0 bases. There are 15 residues in the CDR3. The CDR3 sequence: CASSSRDSSTDTQYF. In nucleotides, the CDR3 is TGTGCCAGCAGTTCCCGGGACAGTAGCACAGATACGCAGTATTTT.

V and J are TRBV11-2 and TRBJ1-1; D ambiguous. CDR3 length: 12 amino acids. V was clipped by 1 base and J by 10 bases, with 10 bases between them. Germline CDR1 is SGHAT and CDR2 is FQNNGV. The CDR3 protein is CASSLGGLGAFF. In DNA form, the CDR3 reads TGTGCCAGCAGCTTAGGAGGCCTGGGAGCTTTCTTT. Full variable domain (remainder filled in from reference TRBV11-2 and TRBJ1-1): EAGVAQSPRYKIIEKRQSVAFWCNPISGHATLYWYQQILGQGPKLLIQFQNNGVVDDSQLPKDRFSAERLKGVDSTLKIQPAKLEDSAVYLCASSLGGLGAFFGQGTRLTVV.

The chain is built from TRBV12-3 or TRBV12-4 and TRBJ2-1; 8 bases line up with TRBD2. This CDR3 spans 15 amino acids. V dropped 3 bases and J dropped 5; count of bases not matched to a gene: 6. CDR3 nucleotide sequence: TGTGCCAGCAGTTTCGATAGCGGGGTAAACAATGAGCAGTTCTTC. Translating gives CASSFDSGVNNEQFF.

This clonotype has only a few counts. The chain links TRBV30 to TRBJ2-6; 9 nucleotides line up with TRBD1. V trimming: 5 bases; J trimming: 0 bases; junction bases outside the gene matches: 5. Germline loops: CDR1 GTSNPN, CDR2 SVGIG (reference sequence). The CDR3 length is 16 residues. The DNA of the CDR3 is TGTGCCTGGGCGGGACAGGGAACCTCTGGGGCCAACGTCCTGACTTTC. Encoded protein: CAWAGQGTSGANVLTF.

J is TRBJ2-5 and V is TRBV19; the match to TRBD2 covers 11 bases. The germline V gene has CDR1 LNHDA and CDR2 SQIVND (reference sequence). CDR3 length equals 16 residues. Losses at the gene ends were 7 bases for V and 1 base for J; bases not matched to a gene: 8. The CDR3 sequence: CASMPTGTSGQETQYF. The CDR3 DNA is TGTGCCAGTATGCCAACCGGGACTAGCGGCCAAGAGACCCAGTACTTC. The whole variable domain, remainder taken from reference TRBV19 and TRBJ2-5, is DGGITQSPKYLFRKEGQNVTLSCEQNLNHDAMYWYRQDPGQGLRLIYYSQIVNDFQKGDIAEGYSVSREKKESFPLTVTSAQKNPTAFYLCASMPTGTSGQETQYFGPGTRLLVL.

This clonotype was counted between two and nine times. This chain uses TRBV6-5 with TRBJ1-5, with TRBD1 as a possible D gene (6 bases). Deletions cut 0 bases from V and 2 bases from J, with 8 bases between. The germline V gene has CDR1 MNHEY and CDR2 SVGAGI. The CDR3 consists of 15 residues. CDR3 in DNA: TGTGCCAGCAGTTACTCGGGGGCGGGCAATCAGCCCCAGCATTTT. It translates to CASSYSGAGNQPQHF.

The rearrangement joins TRBV6-2 or TRBV6-3 to TRBJ2-7, with 10 positions matching TRBD1. Trimming cost V 11 bases and J 0 bases; bases outside gene matches: 7. The CDR3 consists of 14 residues. Germline assignment: CDR1 MNHEY and CDR2 SVGEGT. CDR3 in DNA: TGTGCCGCTCGGGACAGGGGTATCTCCTACGAGCAGTACGTC. It yields the protein CAARDRGISYEQYV.